The source of this T cell receptor beta chain is a study of T cells in Graves' hyperthyroidism and ophthalmopathy. V dropped 6 bases and J dropped 0 bases, with 8 bases sitting between them. The CDR3 loop spans 13 amino acids. In germline, CDR1 is MNHNS, CDR2 SASEGT. On this clonotype itself: The antigen is unknown.

Amplified TCR beta CDR3 regions came from RNA transcripts. A first-round RT-PCR of the TCR CDR3 used the HTBI primer set. TCRdb itself ran the multiplex PCR reads through MiXCR, one entry per CDR3 protein. The sample holds fewer than 450,000 distinct CDR3 sequences, roughly 15% seen once. On the basis of clinical symptoms, serum thyroxine and TRAb, thyroid ultrasound and orbital computed tomography, diagnoses were made. Study-wide findings and caveats: The authors' 13 V-J model separated ophthalmopathy from stable hyperthyroidism. Before onset, by a median of approximately 5.9 months, the model predicted ophthalmopathy.

The TCR originated in a woman aged 60-75 years with Graves' ophthalmopathy. This chain joins TRBV6-1 and TRBJ2-5; D not certain. Sequencing was done on a sample of blood. This chain's CDR3 is CASSRTYQETQYF. The CDR3 region has the DNA TGTGCCAGCAGCCGGACCTACCAAGAGACCCAGTACTTC.